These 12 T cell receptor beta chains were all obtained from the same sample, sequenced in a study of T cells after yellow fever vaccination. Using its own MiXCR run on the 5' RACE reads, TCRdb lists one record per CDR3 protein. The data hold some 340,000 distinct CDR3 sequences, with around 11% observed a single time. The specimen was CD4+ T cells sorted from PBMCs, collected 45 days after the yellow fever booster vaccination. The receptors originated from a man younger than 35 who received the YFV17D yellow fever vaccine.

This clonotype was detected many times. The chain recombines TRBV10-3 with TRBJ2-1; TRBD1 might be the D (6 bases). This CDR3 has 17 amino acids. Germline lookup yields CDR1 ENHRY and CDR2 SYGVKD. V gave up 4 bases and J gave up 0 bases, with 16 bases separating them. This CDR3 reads CAISGKTDSSSYNEQFF. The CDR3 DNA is TGTGCCATCAGTGGGAAGACGGACAGCAGCTCCTACAATGAGCAGTTCTTC.

The CDR3 DNA follows: TGTGCCAGCAGTTCATATGGGGCCCACTATGGCTACACCTTC. Protein product: CASSSYGAHYGYTF. This chain uses TRBV6-5 with TRBJ1-2; possibly TRBD1 for D (5 bases). V shed 4 bases and J shed 3 bases, with 12 bases lying between them. The germline V gene has CDR1 MNHEY and CDR2 SVGAGI. This CDR3 is built from 14 residues.

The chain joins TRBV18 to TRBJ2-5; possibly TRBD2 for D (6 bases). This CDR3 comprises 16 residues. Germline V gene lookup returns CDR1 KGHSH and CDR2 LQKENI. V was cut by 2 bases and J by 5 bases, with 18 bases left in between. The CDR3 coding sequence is TGTGCCAGCTCACCATTCTCGTCAGAAGGAGGGGAGACCCAGTACTTC. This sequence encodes CASSPFSSEGGETQYF.

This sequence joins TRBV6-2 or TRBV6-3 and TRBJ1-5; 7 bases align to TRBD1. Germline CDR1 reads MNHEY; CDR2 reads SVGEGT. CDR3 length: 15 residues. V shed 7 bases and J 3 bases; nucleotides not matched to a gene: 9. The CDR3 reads CASNPFGTDNQPQHF. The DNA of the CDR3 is TGTGCCAGCAACCCATTCGGGACAGACAATCAGCCCCAGCATTTT.

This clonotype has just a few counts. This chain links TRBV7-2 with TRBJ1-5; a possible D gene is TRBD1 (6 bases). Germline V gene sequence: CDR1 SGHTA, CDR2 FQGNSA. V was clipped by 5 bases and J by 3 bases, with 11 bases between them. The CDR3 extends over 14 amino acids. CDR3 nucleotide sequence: TGTGCCAGCAGCCCCGACAGGTACAATCAGCCCCAGCATTTT. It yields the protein CASSPDRYNQPQHF.

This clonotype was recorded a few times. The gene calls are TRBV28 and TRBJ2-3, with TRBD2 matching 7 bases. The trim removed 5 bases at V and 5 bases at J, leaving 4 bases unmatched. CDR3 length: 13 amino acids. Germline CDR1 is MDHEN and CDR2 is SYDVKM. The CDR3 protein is CASSGEGLDTQYF. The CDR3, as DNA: TGTGCCAGCAGTGGGGAGGGACTAGATACGCAGTATTTT.

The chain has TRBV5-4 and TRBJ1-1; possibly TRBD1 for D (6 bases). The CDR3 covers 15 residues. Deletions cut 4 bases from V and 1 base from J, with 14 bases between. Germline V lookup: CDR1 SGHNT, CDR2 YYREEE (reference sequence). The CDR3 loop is CASSPTGGQNTEAFF. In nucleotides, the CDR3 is TGTGCCAGCAGCCCGACAGGCGGCCAGAACACTGAAGCTTTCTTT.

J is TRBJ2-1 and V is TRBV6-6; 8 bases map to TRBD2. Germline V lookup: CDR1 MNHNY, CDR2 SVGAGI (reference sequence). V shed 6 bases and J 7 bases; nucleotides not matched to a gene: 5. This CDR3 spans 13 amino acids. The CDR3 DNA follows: TGTGCCAGCAGCCCGGGGGGGCAAAATGAGCAGTTCTTC. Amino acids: CASSPGGQNEQFF.

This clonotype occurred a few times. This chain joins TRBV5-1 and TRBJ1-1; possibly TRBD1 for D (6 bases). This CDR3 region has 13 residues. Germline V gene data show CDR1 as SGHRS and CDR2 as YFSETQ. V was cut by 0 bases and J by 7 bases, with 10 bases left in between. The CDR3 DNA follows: TGCGCCAGCAGCTTGGACAGGGACGTTGAAGCTTTCTTT. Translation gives CASSLDRDVEAFF.

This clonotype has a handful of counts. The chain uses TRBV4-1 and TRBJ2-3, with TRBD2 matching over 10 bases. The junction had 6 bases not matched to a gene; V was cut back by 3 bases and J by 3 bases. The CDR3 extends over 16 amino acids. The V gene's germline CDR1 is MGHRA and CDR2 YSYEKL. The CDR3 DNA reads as TGCGCCAGCAGCCAGGACCCTAGCGGGGGTACAGATACGCAGTATTTT. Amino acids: CASSQDPSGGTDTQYF.

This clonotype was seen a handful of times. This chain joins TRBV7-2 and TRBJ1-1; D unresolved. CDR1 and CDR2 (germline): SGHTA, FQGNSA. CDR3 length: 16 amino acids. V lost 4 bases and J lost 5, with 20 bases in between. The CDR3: CASSSPGRAVRTEAFF. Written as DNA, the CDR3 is TGTGCCAGCAGCTCCCCGGGGAGGGCGGTCAGGACTGAAGCTTTCTTT.

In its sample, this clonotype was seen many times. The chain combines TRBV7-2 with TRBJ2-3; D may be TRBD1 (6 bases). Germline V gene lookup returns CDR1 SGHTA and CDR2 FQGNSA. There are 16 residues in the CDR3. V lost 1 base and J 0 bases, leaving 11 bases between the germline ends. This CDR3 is CASSLGDRLSTDTQYF. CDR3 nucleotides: TGTGCCAGCAGCTTAGGAGACAGGCTTAGCACAGATACGCAGTATTTT.